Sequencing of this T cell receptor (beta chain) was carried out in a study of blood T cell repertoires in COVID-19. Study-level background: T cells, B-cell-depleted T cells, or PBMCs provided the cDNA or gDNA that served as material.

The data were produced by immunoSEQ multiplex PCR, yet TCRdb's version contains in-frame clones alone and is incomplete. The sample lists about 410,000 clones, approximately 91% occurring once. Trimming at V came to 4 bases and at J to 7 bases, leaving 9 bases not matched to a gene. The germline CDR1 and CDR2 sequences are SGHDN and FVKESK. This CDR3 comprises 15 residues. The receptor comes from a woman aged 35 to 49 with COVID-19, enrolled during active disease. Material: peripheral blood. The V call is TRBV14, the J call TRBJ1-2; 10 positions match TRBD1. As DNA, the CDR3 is TGTGCCAGCAGCCTACTATCCGGGACAGGGGTTGGCTACACCTTC. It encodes CASSLLSGTGVGYTF.